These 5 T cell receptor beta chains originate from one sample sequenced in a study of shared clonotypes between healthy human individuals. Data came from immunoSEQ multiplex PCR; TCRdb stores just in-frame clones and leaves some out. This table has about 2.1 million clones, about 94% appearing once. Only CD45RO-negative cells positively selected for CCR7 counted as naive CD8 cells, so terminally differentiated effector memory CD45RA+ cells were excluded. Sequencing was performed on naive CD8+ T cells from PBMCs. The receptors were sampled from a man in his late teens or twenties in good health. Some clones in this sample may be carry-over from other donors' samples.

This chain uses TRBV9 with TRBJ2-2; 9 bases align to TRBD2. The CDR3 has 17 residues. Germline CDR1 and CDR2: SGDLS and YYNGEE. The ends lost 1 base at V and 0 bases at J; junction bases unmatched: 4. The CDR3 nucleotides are TGTGCCAGCAGCGTATCAGCGGGAGGCCCGAACACCGGGGAGCTGTTTTTT. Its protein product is CASSVSAGGPNTGELFF.

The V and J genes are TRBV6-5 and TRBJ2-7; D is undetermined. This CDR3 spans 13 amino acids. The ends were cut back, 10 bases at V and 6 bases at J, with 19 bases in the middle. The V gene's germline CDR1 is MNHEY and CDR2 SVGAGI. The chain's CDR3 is CATTVTRSGEQYF. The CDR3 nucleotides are TGTGCCACCACAGTGACCCGTTCGGGCGAGCAGTACTTC.

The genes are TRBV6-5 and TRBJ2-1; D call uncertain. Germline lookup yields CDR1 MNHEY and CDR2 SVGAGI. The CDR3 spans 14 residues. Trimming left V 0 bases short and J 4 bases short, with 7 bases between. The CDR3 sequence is CASSYSALYNEQFF. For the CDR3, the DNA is TGTGCCAGCAGTTACTCCGCTCTGTACAATGAGCAGTTCTTC.

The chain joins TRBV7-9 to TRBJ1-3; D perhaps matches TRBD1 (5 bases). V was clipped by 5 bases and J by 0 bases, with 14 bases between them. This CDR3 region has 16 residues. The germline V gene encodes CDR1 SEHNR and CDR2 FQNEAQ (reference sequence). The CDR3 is CASSPRTGLSGNTIYF. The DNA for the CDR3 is TGTGCCAGCAGCCCGCGAACAGGACTCTCTGGAAACACCATATATTTT.

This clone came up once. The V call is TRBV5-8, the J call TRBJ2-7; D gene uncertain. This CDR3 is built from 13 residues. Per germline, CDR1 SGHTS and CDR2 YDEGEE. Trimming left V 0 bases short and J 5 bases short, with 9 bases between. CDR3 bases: TGTGCCAGCAGCTTGGCCTTGGGGAACGAGCAGTACTTC. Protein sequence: CASSLALGNEQYF. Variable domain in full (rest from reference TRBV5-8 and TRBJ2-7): EAGVTQSPTHLIKTRGQQATLRCSPISGHTSVYWYQQALGLGLQFLLWYDEGEERNRGNFPPRFSGRQFPNYSSELNVNALELEDSALYLCASSLALGNEQYFGPGTRLTVT.